The 24 T cell receptor beta chains given below trace back to one sample, sequenced in a study of T-cell memory formation after mild COVID-19 (dated by TCRdb to the early 2020s). Libraries came from 5' RACE. Sequencer: Illumina NovaSeq 6000. TCRdb trimmed the raw reads at Q25, called clones with MiXCR and kept productive beta chains. Rows are unified per CDR3 protein, each entry keeping the most common DNA and genes. In this sample the table shows 150,000 to 200,000 distinct CDR3 sequences, more than 9% of which occur a single time. The top ten constitute less than 4% of the sample. The sample taken for sequencing was PBMCs or a T cell subset sorted from them (not recorded which). The source is a man aged 18 to 29 who had mild COVID-19 (a few samples of this study predate the infection). The sample titles of this study are shuffled in the database, so cell type and time point are left out; the donor was told from shared clones.

This clonotype appeared a few times. The rearrangement links TRBV5-1 to TRBJ2-7, with TRBD1 matching 8 bases. From germline, CDR1 is SGHRS and CDR2 YFSETQ. The length of the CDR3 is 14 residues. Germline trimming cut 4 bases from V and 5 bases from J; bases unmatched to any gene: 8. The CDR3 is CASSAGTGTNEQYF. CDR3 nucleotides: TGCGCCAGCAGCGCCGGGACAGGCACTAACGAGCAGTACTTC.

This clonotype turned up a few times. The chain combines TRBV9 with TRBJ2-3; 9 bases fit TRBD2. V was pared by 4 bases and J by 5 bases, with 14 bases of the junction left unmatched. The CDR3 spans 17 residues. Germline V gives CDR1 SGDLS, CDR2 YYNGEE. The CDR3 region is CASSSGGLAVSIDTQYF. CDR3 DNA sequence: TGTGCCAGCAGCTCAGGGGGACTAGCAGTCTCAATAGATACGCAGTATTTT.

This clonotype has only a few counts. The genes are TRBV11-2 and TRBJ1-4; weak D call: TRBD1 (5 bases). The CDR3 spans 14 residues. Germline CDR1 SGHAT, CDR2 FQNNGV. Trimming shortened V by 5 bases and J by 8 bases, and 15 bases separated the two germline ends. The CDR3 sequence: CASSLDSFSEKLFF. CDR3 coding DNA: TGTGCCAGCAGCCTCGACAGCTTCTCCGAAAAACTGTTTTTT.

This clonotype was counted at least ten times. The chain has TRBV5-1 and TRBJ2-5; 9 bases map to TRBD1. V lost 4 bases and J lost 5; bases outside the gene matches: 6. The CDR3 is made up of 14 amino acids. The germline CDR1 and CDR2 sequences are SGHRS and YFSETQ. The CDR3 is CASSPTGGPETQYF. The DNA of the CDR3 is TGCGCCAGCAGCCCAACAGGGGGCCCGGAGACCCAGTACTTC.

The chain recombines TRBV25-1 with TRBJ2-2, with TRBD2 matching 9 bases. Trimming cost V 2 bases and J 6 bases; bases outside gene matches: 7. CDR1 MGHDK and CDR2 SYGVNS come from the germline V gene. This CDR3 spans 16 amino acids. CDR3 loop: CASSETSGGFAGELFF. In nucleotides, the CDR3 is TGTGCCAGCAGTGAAACCAGCGGGGGGTTCGCCGGGGAGCTGTTTTTT.

This clonotype has more than one count but fewer than ten. An end of the junction does not agree with germline; a read error may underlie this. V is TRBV20-1 and J is TRBJ2-7; 9 nucleotides agree with TRBD1. From germline, CDR1 is DFQATT and CDR2 SNEGSKA (reference sequence). This CDR3 is 15 amino acids long. The DNA for the CDR3 is TGCAGTGCTAGTACGGGGACAGGGTACTCCCACGAGCAGTACTTC. This encodes CSASTGTGYSHEQYF.

The rearrangement uses TRBV29-1 and TRBJ1-1, with D perhaps TRBD1 (5 bases). Germline V gene lookup returns CDR1 SQVTM and CDR2 ANQGSEA. Trimming removed 7 bases from V and 0 bases from J, with 12 bases in between. The CDR3 has 13 amino acids. The DNA of the CDR3 is TGCAGCGCACGACAGATCATGAACACTGAAGCTTTCTTT. It yields the protein CSARQIMNTEAFF.

In this sample, this clonotype turned up a few times. The chain's CDR3 is CASSRQAGGHLDTQYF. The CDR3 nucleotides are TGCGCCAGCAGCCGTCAAGCGGGGGGGCATTTAGATACGCAGTATTTT. The V and J genes are TRBV4-3 and TRBJ2-3; 10 nucleotides agree with TRBD2. V lost 4 bases and J lost 5; bases outside the gene matches: 9. CDR3 length: 16 residues. Germline V CDR1 and CDR2: LGHNA, YSLEER.

The chain couples TRBV7-2 to TRBJ2-5; D unclear. Germline V CDR1 and CDR2: SGHTA, FQGNSA. V lost 2 bases and J lost 4, with 17 bases in between. There are 16 residues in the CDR3. The CDR3 reads CASSLWDTGPLETQYF. CDR3 DNA: TGTGCCAGCAGCTTATGGGATACTGGCCCCCTAGAGACCCAGTACTTC.

The CDR3 protein is CASSPHRSRTGELFF. The CDR3, as DNA: TGTGCCAGCAGCCCGCACAGGTCTCGCACCGGGGAGCTGTTTTTT. The rearrangement uses TRBV7-9 and TRBJ2-2, with a weak D call TRBD1 (5 bases). The CDR3 spans 15 residues. CDR1 and CDR2 from the germline V gene are SEHNR and FQNEAQ (reference sequence). V dropped 5 bases and J dropped 4 bases, with 14 bases sitting between them.

This clonotype was seen only a few times. V gene TRBV7-6 combines with J gene TRBJ2-1, with 9 bases that match TRBD2. Germline loops: CDR1 SGHVS, CDR2 FNYEAQ. CDR3 length: 16 amino acids. V lost 1 base to trimming and J lost 8 bases; unmatched junction nucleotides: 9. The CDR3 DNA follows: TGTGCCAGCAGCTTAGGATGGTCTAGCGGGGTGGATGAGCAGTTCTTC. Protein product: CASSLGWSSGVDEQFF.

This clonotype was detected a few times. The chain uses TRBV7-2 and TRBJ1-2; 8 nucleotides match TRBD1. Germline lookup yields CDR1 SGHTA and CDR2 FQGNSA. The trim removed 4 bases at V and 5 bases at J, leaving 9 bases unmatched. The CDR3 runs to 15 residues. The CDR3 here is CASSYGTGNGYGYTF. In nucleotides, the CDR3 is TGTGCCAGCAGCTATGGGACAGGCAATGGGTATGGCTACACCTTC.

This clonotype was observed a few times. This chain uses TRBV6-5 with TRBJ2-5; 11 positions match TRBD1. Germline CDR1 is MNHEY and CDR2 is SVGAGI. This CDR3 spans 14 amino acids. The ends lost 2 bases at V and 4 bases at J; junction bases unmatched: 0. The CDR3 DNA reads as TGTGCCAGCAGTTACGGGACAGGGGGAGAGACCCAGTACTTC. This encodes CASSYGTGGETQYF.

V is TRBV7-9 and J is TRBJ1-6, with D unclear. The CDR3 contains 12 residues. Germline V gene sequence: CDR1 SEHNR, CDR2 FQNEAQ (reference sequence). V lost 5 bases, J lost 13 bases, and 12 bases lay in between. CDR3 residues: CASSTDVDPLHF. The CDR3 DNA sequence: TGTGCCAGCAGCACGGACGTCGATCCCCTCCACTTT.

This clonotype was counted only a few times. The chain employs TRBV20-1 and TRBJ1-4; TRBD1 matches 7 bases. Germline CDR1 is DFQATT and CDR2 is SNEGSKA (reference sequence). CDR3 length: 14 amino acids. J lost 7 bases, V lost 6 bases, and 11 bases had no gene match. CDR3 loop: CSANIHRGTEKLFF. As DNA, the CDR3 is TGCAGTGCCAATATCCACAGGGGAACTGAAAAACTGTTTTTT.

This chain joins TRBV12-3 or TRBV12-4 and TRBJ1-1; TRBD1 agrees at 9 bases. The CDR3 has 15 amino acids. V lost 6 bases to trimming and J lost 2 bases; unmatched junction nucleotides: 7. Here the CDR3 reads CASRPDRGANTEAFF. The DNA of the CDR3 is TGTGCCAGCAGACCGGACAGGGGCGCTAACACTGAAGCTTTCTTT.

The CDR3 spells CASSVDRTNYGYTF. Written as DNA, the CDR3 is TGTGCCAGCAGTGTGGACAGGACCAACTATGGCTACACCTTC. This rearrangement joins TRBV7-9 to TRBJ1-2; 7 bases match TRBD1. V was clipped by 6 bases and J by 2 bases; unmatched bases: 6. CDR3 length: 14 amino acids. In germline, CDR1 is SEHNR, CDR2 FQNEAQ (reference sequence).

This clonotype was counted at least ten times. V usage is TRBV2 and J usage is TRBJ2-5; weak D call: TRBD1 (6 bases). The germline V gene has CDR1 SNHLY and CDR2 FYNNEI. The CDR3 is 12 residues long. V lost 6 bases, J lost 4 bases, and 9 bases lay in between. The CDR3 sequence is CASRADRETQYF. CDR3 in DNA: TGTGCCAGCAGGGCGGACAGAGAGACCCAGTACTTC.

This clonotype has at least ten counts. The gene calls are TRBV7-8 and TRBJ2-3; either TRBD1 or TRBD2 may supply D (6 bases each). V lost 5 bases, J lost 4 bases, and 13 bases lay in between. The CDR3 contains 14 residues. The V gene's germline CDR1 is SGHVS and CDR2 FQNEAQ. The CDR3 DNA reads TGTGCCAGCAGCCAAAACGGGGGCCCAGATACGCAGTATTTT. Translating it yields CASSQNGGPDTQYF.

This clonotype was counted between two and nine times. The genes are TRBV4-3 and TRBJ1-2; D might be TRBD1 (6 bases). The CDR3 sequence is 14 residues long. Germline lookup yields CDR1 LGHNA and CDR2 YSLEER. Trimming left V 0 bases short and J 4 bases short, with 9 bases between. The CDR3 spells CASSQEGGSYGYTF. CDR3 in DNA: TGCGCCAGCAGCCAAGAAGGGGGTTCCTATGGCTACACCTTC.

This clonotype was detected only a few times. The V call is TRBV4-2, the J call TRBJ2-7; D gene uncertain. The CDR3 runs 16 residues. The V gene lost 0 bases and the J gene lost 0 bases, with 12 bases spanning the gap. In germline, CDR1 is LGHNA, CDR2 YNFKEQ. The CDR3 reads CASSQDMAALSYEQYF. CDR3 in DNA: TGTGCCAGCAGCCAAGATATGGCAGCCCTCTCCTACGAGCAGTACTTC.

The V call is TRBV15, the J call TRBJ2-7; no reliable D call. This CDR3 spans 14 amino acids. V lost 4 bases, J lost 2 bases, and 12 bases lay in between. Per the germline V gene, CDR1 is LNHNV and CDR2 is YYDKDF (reference sequence). CDR3 sequence: CATSTDPAAYEQYF. The CDR3 bases are TGTGCCACCAGCACAGATCCCGCCGCCTACGAGCAGTACTTC.

The sample holds a few counts of this clonotype. The gene calls are TRBV7-2 and TRBJ2-3; 8 bases line up with TRBD2. Germline V gene lookup returns CDR1 SGHTA and CDR2 FQGNSA. CDR3 size: 15 residues. Trimming removed 4 bases from V and 3 bases from J; junction bases left unmatched: 6. CDR3 sequence (DNA): TGTGCCAGCAGCTGGCGGGGGGCTAGTACAGATACGCAGTATTTT. It translates to CASSWRGASTDTQYF.

This clonotype was counted only a few times. The V gene is TRBV10-2, the J gene TRBJ1-3, with D uncertain. V dropped 6 bases and J dropped 1 base, with 7 bases sitting between them. The CDR3 length is 13 residues. Germline V CDR1 and CDR2: WSHSY, SAAADI. The CDR3 sequence is CASSDFSGNTIYF. CDR3 nucleotide sequence: TGCGCCAGCAGCGATTTTTCTGGAAACACCATATATTTT.